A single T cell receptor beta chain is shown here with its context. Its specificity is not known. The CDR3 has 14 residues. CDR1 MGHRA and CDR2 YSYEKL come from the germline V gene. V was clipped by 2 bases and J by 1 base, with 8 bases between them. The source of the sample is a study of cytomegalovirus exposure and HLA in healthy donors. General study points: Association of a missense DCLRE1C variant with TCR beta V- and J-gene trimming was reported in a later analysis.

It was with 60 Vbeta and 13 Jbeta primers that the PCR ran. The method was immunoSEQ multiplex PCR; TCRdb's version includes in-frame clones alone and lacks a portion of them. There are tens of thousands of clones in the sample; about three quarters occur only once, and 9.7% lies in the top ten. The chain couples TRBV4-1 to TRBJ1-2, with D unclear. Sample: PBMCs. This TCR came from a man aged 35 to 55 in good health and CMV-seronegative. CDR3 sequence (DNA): TGCGCCAGCAGCCAACAGGAACTTAACTATGGCTACACCTTC. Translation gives CASSQQELNYGYTF.